A selection of T cell receptor beta chains follows, all from one sample in a study of cytomegalovirus exposure and HLA in healthy donors. The table came from immunoSEQ multiplex PCR; TCRdb's copy has only in-frame clones and leaves some out. This table has 150,000 to 200,000 clones, 79% appearing once. Sample: PBMCs. The receptor set was obtained from a woman in her twenties or thirties in good health and CMV-seropositive. Both conserved end residues are part of each CDR3. D genes are given only for firm matches. Clone size, where shown, is once, few, many, or a class for clones that have expanded.

NA	TRBV10-3	TRBD1	TRBJ2-5	CAIKGQQETQYF	TGTGCCATCAAGGGACAGCAAGAGACCCAGTACTTC
NA	TRBV4-3	NA	TRBJ1-1	CASSQGAGVPEAFF	TGCGCCAGCAGCCAAGGGGCGGGGGTACCTGAAGCTTTCTTT
NA	TRBV2	NA	TRBJ1-4	CASSEDAVDEKLFF	TGTGCCAGCAGTGAAGACGCCGTAGATGAAAAACTGTTTTTT
NA	TRBV15	TRBD1	TRBJ1-1	CATSRDSGGTEAFF	TGTGCCACCAGCAGAGATTCAGGGGGAACTGAAGCTTTCTTT
NA	TRBV5-4	NA	TRBJ2-7	CASSLLGSGESYEQYF	TGTGCCAGCAGCTTGTTAGGATCGGGTGAGTCCTACGAGCAGTACTTC
NA	TRBV19	TRBD1	TRBJ2-5	CASSIGTVLQETQYF	TGTGCCAGTAGTATTGGGACAGTTCTTCAAGAGACCCAGTACTTC
NA	TRBV6-1	NA	TRBJ2-7	CASSEAPNRLSEQYF	TGTGCCAGCAGTGAAGCGCCTAACAGGCTTAGCGAGCAGTACTTC
NA	TRBV6-4	NA	TRBJ2-2	CASSPSKEPTGELFF	TGTGCCAGCAGCCCTTCGAAGGAGCCGACCGGGGAGCTGTTTTTT
NA	TRBV23-1	TRBD1	TRBJ2-7	CASSRARDRGPFSYEQYF	TGCGCCAGCAGTCGCGCCCGGGACAGGGGCCCCTTCTCCTACGAGCAGTACTTC
once	TRBV7-2	TRBD2	TRBJ2-7	CASSLGRGEIYEQYF	TGTGCCAGCAGCTTAGGTCGGGGGGAGATTTACGAGCAGTACTTC
NA	TRBV19	TRBD2	TRBJ2-7	CASSTQAGGVYEQYF	TGTGCCAGTAGTACTCAAGCGGGAGGGGTATACGAGCAGTACTTC
NA	TRBV10-3	TRBD1	TRBJ2-5	CAISEGQGYQETQYF	TGTGCCATCAGTGAGGGACAGGGGTACCAAGAGACCCAGTACTTC
NA	TRBV5-1	TRBD2	TRBJ2-1	CASSWGRRAGGLSYNEQFF	TGCGCCAGCAGCTGGGGAAGGAGAGCGGGAGGGCTGTCCTACAATGAGCAGTTCTTC
NA	TRBV5-3	NA	TRBJ1-1	CARSFRGRKNTEAFF	TGTGCCAGAAGCTTTCGGGGTAGAAAGAACACTGAAGCTTTCTTT
NA	TRBV4-3	TRBD2	TRBJ2-7	CASSQDWAGVYEQYF	TGCGCCAGCAGCCAAGACTGGGCGGGGGTCTACGAGCAGTACTTC
NA	TRBV7-9	NA	TRBJ2-2	CASSPHGRTGELFF	TGTGCCAGCAGCCCTCATGGGCGCACCGGGGAGCTGTTTTTT
NA	TRBV10-3	TRBD1	TRBJ1-2	CAISADRVRGYTF	TGTGCCATCAGTGCTGACAGGGTGCGGGGCTACACCTTC
few	TRBV2	TRBD2	TRBJ2-1	CASSRLAGGPDEQFF	TGTGCCAGCAGCCGACTAGCGGGAGGGCCCGATGAGCAGTTCTTC
NA	TRBV4-1	NA	TRBJ2-7	CASSPLRGASTYEQYF	TGCGCCAGCAGCCCTCTCCGGGGGGCCTCAACCTACGAGCAGTACTTC
NA	TRBV29-1	NA	TRBJ2-2	CSVLYEYTGELFF	TGCAGCGTCCTATATGAATACACCGGGGAGCTGTTTTTT
NA	TRBV5-5	NA	TRBJ1-5	CASSVGTPVFNQPQHF	TGTGCCAGCAGTGTCGGGACACCGGTTTTCAATCAGCCCCAGCATTTT
NA	TRBV15	TRBD2	TRBJ2-7	CATSRDTSGYYEQYF	TGTGCCACCAGCAGAGATACTAGCGGATACTACGAGCAGTACTTC
few	TRBV2	NA	TRBJ2-7	CASSTIPPPYEQYF	TGTGCCAGCAGCACAATTCCCCCCCCCTACGAGCAGTACTTC
few	TRBV7-9	NA	TRBJ2-3	CASSLGGRDTDTQYF	TGTGCCAGCAGCTTGGGGGGTCGGGACACAGATACGCAGTATTTT
NA	TRBV8-2	NA	TRBJ2-7	CGSASAAPRPPRLVLALSYEQYF	TGTGGCAGTGCATCCGCAGCCCCGAGGCCCCCCCGCTTAGTCCTCGCCCTATCCTACGAGCAGTACTTC
NA	TRBV6-5	NA	TRBJ2-7	CASSPRQSSYEQYF	TGTGCCAGCAGTCCGAGACAGAGCTCCTACGAGCAGTACTTC
NA	TRBV6-5	NA	TRBJ1-1	CASSYGLTNTEAFF	TGTGCCAGCAGTTACGGCTTAACGAACACTGAAGCTTTCTTT
NA	TRBV9	NA	TRBJ2-5	CASSVGGGPQETQYF	TGTGCCAGCAGCGTAGGTGGCGGCCCCCAAGAGACCCAGTACTTC
once	TRBV7-2	TRBD2	TRBJ2-1	CASSLGTSTLNEQFF	TGTGCCAGCAGCCTCGGGACTAGCACTTTGAATGAGCAGTTCTTC
NA	TRBV7-6	NA	TRBJ1-5	CASSDSIYNQPQHF	TGTGCCAGCAGCGACAGCATCTACAATCAGCCCCAGCATTTT
NA	TRBV27	NA	TRBJ2-5	CASSFNQETQYF	TGTGCCAGCAGTTTCAACCAAGAGACCCAGTACTTC
NA	TRBV7-9	NA	TRBJ1-1	CASSPPGDTEAFF	TGTGCCAGCAGCCCCCCGGGTGACACTGAAGCTTTCTTT
NA	TRBV4-3	TRBD1	TRBJ2-7	CASSQDLGQGRYEQYF	TGCGCCAGCAGCCAAGATTTAGGACAGGGTCGGTACGAGCAGTACTTC
few	TRBV6-6	NA	TRBJ1-1	CASSYAVGVNTEAFF	TGTGCCAGCAGTTACGCGGTAGGTGTGAACACTGAAGCTTTCTTT
NA	TRBV6-5	NA	TRBJ2-3	CASSYSGGPTDTQYF	TGTGCCAGCAGTTACTCGGGGGGGCCTACAGATACGCAGTATTTT
NA	TRBV4-2	NA	TRBJ1-4	CASSQGGTNEKLFF	TGTGCCAGCAGCCAGGGGGGGACTAATGAAAAACTGTTTTTT
NA	TRBV5-1	TRBD2	TRBJ2-7	CASSSTPGRGSGTYEQYF	TGCGCCAGCAGCAGCACCCCGGGGCGGGGTAGCGGGACTTACGAGCAGTACTTC
NA	TRBV5-4	NA	TRBJ2-1	CASSSSRNNEQFF	TGTGCCAGCAGCTCCTCGCGGAACAATGAGCAGTTCTTC
many	TRBV25-1	TRBD1	TRBJ2-2	CASSGTGTGELFF	TGTGCCAGCAGCGGGACAGGAACCGGGGAGCTGTTTTTT
NA	TRBV19	NA	TRBJ1-2	CASSTTAPNYGYTF	TGTGCCAGTAGTACGACAGCGCCTAACTATGGCTACACCTTC